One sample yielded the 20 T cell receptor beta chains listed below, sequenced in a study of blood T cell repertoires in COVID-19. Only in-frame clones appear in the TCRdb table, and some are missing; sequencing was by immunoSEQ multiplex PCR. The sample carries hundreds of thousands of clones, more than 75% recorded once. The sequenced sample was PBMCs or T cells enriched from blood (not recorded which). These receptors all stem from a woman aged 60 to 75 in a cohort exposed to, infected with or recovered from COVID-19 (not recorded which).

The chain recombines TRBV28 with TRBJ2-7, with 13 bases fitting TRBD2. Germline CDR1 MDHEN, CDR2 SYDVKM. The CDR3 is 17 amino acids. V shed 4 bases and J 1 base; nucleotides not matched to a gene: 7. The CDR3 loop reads CASSSTRTSGSSYEQYF. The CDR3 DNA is TGTGCCAGCAGTTCTACCCGGACTAGCGGGAGTTCCTACGAGCAGTACTTC.

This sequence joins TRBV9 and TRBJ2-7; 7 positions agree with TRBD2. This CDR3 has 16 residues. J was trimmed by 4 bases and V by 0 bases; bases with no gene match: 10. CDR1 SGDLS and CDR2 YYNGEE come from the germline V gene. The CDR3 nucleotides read TGTGCCAGCAGCGTAGAGTCTAGCGGAGCGACTTACGAGCAGTACTTC. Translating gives CASSVESSGATYEQYF.

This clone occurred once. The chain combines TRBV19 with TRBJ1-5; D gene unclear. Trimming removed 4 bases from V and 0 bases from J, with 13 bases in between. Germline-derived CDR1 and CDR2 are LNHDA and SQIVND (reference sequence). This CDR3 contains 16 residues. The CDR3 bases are TGTGCCAGTAGTACCCCCTTATGGGCTAGCAATCAGCCCCAGCATTTT. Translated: CASSTPLWASNQPQHF.

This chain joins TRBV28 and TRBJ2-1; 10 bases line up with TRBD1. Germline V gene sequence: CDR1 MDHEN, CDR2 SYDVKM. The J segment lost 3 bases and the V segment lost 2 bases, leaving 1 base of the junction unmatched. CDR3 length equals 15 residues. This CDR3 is CASSLGTGVYNEQFF. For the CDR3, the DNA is TGTGCCAGCAGTTTAGGGACAGGGGTCTACAATGAGCAGTTCTTC.

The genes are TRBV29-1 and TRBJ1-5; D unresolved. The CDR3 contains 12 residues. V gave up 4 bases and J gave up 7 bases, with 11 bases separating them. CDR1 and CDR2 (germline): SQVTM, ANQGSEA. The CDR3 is CSVGAAGQPQHF. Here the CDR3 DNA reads TGCAGCGTTGGCGCCGCGGGGCAGCCCCAGCATTTT. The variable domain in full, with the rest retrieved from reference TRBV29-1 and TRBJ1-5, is SAVISQKPSRDICQRGTSLTIQCQVDSQVTMMFWYRQQPGQSLTLIATANQGSEATYESGFVIDKFPISRPNLTFSTLTVSNMSPEDSSIYLCSVGAAGQPQHFGDGTRLSIL.

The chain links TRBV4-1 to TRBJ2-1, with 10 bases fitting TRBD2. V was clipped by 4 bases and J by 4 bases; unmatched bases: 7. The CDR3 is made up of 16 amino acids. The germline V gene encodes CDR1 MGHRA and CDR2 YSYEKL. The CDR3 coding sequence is TGCGCCAGCAGCCCCCTAGCGGGAGAGCGTTACAATGAGCAGTTCTTC. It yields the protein CASSPLAGERYNEQFF.

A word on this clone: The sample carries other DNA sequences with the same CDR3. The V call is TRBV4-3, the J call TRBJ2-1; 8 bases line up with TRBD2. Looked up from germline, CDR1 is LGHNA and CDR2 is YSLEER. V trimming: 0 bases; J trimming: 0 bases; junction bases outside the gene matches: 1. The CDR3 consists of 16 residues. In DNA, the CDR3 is TGCGCCAGCAGCCAAGACCTAGCGGGCTCCTACAATGAGCAGTTCTTC. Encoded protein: CASSQDLAGSYNEQFF.

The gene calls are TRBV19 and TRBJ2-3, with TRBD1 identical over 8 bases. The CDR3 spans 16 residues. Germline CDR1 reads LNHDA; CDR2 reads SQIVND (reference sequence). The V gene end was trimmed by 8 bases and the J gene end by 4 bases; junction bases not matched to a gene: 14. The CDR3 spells CASQTDRDWGADTQYF. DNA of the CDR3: TGTGCCAGTCAAACGGACAGGGATTGGGGAGCAGATACGCAGTATTTT.

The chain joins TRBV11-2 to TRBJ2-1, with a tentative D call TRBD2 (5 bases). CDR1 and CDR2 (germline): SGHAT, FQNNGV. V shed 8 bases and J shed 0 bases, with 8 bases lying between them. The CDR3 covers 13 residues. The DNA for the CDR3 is TGTGCCAGCGGACTTTTCTCCTACAATGAGCAGTTCTTC. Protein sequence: CASGLFSYNEQFF.

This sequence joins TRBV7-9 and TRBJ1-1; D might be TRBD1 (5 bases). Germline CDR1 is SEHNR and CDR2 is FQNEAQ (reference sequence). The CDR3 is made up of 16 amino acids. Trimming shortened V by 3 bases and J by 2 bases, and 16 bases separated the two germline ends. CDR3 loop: CASSLAGGDRNTEAFF. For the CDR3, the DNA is TGTGCCAGCAGCTTGGCCGGCGGGGACCGAAACACTGAAGCTTTCTTT.

The DNA for the CDR3 is TGCGCCAGCAAGACATCAGGGGGAGAGACCCAGTACTTC. Residues: CASKTSGGETQYF. The rearrangement links TRBV10-2 to TRBJ2-5; TRBD1 agrees at 7 bases. Germline V lookup: CDR1 WSHSY, CDR2 SAAADI. Trimming cost V 7 bases and J 4 bases; bases outside gene matches: 6. The CDR3 contains 13 residues.

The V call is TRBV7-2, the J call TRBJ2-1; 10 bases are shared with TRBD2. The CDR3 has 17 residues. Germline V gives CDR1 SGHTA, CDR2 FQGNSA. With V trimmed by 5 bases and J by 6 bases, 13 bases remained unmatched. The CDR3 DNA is TGTGCCAGCAGCCACCGGATGGGAGCGGGAGGGGGCAATGAGCAGTTCTTC. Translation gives CASSHRMGAGGGNEQFF.

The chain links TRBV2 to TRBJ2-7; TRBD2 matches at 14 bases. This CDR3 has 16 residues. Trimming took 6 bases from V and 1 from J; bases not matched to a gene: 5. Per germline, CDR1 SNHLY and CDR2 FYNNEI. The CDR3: CASSRRLAGGSYEQYF. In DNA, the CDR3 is TGTGCCAGCAGCCGTCGACTAGCGGGAGGGTCCTACGAGCAGTACTTC.

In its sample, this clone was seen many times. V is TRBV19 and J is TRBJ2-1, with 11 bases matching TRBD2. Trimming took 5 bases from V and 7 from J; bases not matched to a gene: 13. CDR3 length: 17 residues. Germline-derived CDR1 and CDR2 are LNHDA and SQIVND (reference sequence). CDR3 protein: CASSLIAGGPPSNEQFF. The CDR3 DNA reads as TGTGCCAGTAGTCTGATAGCGGGAGGGCCCCCGTCGAATGAGCAGTTCTTC.

The CDR3 DNA follows: TGTGCCAGCAGCTCGGGGACAAGGCTATACGGGGAGACCCAGTACTTC. It specifies CASSSGTRLYGETQYF. The V gene is TRBV7-9, the J gene TRBJ2-5, with a possible D match to TRBD1 (6 bases). V was cut by 4 bases and J by 5 bases, with 20 bases left in between. From germline, CDR1 is SEHNR and CDR2 FQNEAQ (reference sequence). This CDR3 region has 16 residues.

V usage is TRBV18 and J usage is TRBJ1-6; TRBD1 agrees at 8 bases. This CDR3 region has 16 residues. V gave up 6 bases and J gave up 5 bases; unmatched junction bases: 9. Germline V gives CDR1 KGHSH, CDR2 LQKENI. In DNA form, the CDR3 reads TGTGCCAGCTCGGGTCTTCGGACAGGGAATAATTCACCCCTCCACTTT. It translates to CASSGLRTGNNSPLHF. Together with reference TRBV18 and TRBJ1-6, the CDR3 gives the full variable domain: NAGVMQNPRHLVRRRGQEARLRCSPMKGHSHVYWYRQLPEEGLKFMVYLQKENIIDESGMPKERFSAEFPKEGPSILRIQQVVRGDSAAYFCASSGLRTGNNSPLHFGNGTRLTVT.

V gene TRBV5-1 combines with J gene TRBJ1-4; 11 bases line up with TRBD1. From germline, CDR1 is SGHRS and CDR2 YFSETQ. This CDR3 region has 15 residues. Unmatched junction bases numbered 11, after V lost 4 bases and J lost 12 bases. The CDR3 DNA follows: TGCGCCAGCAGCGCGGACAGGGGGCCGCGGCTGCAACTGTTTTTT. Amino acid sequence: CASSADRGPRLQLFF.

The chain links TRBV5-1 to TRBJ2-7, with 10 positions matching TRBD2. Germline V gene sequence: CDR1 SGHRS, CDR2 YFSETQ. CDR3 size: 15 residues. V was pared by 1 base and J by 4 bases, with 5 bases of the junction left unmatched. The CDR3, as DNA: TGCGCCAGCAGCTTGTTAGCGGGAGGTGGGTACGAGCAGTACTTC. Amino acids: CASSLLAGGGYEQYF.

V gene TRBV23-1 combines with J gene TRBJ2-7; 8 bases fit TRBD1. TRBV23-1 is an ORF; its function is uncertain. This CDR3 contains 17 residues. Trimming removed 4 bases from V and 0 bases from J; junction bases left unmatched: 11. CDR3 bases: TGCGCCAGCAGTCCCCAGGTAGGACAGGGCCTCTCCTACGAGCAGTACTTC. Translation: CASSPQVGQGLSYEQYF.

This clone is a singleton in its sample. CDR3 in amino acids: CASSLAGGGKLFF. DNA of the CDR3: TGTGCCAGCAGCTTGGCAGGGGGAGGAAAACTGTTTTTT. The chain is built from TRBV7-9 and TRBJ1-4; 7 bases map to TRBD1. Per the germline V gene, CDR1 is SEHNR and CDR2 is FQNEAQ (reference sequence). The CDR3 spans 13 residues. Trimming cost V 3 bases and J 10 bases; bases outside gene matches: 5.